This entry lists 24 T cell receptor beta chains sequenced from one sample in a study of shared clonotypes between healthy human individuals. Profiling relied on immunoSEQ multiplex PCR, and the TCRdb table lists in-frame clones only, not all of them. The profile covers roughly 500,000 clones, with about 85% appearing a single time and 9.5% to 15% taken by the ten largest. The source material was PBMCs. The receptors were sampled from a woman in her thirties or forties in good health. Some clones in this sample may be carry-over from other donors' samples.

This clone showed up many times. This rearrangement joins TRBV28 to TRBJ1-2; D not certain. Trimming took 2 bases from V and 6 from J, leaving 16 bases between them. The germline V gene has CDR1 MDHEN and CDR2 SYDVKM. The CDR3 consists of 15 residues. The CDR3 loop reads CASSLNAASANGYTF. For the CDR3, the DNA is TGTGCCAGCAGTTTAAATGCGGCCAGTGCAAATGGCTACACCTTC.

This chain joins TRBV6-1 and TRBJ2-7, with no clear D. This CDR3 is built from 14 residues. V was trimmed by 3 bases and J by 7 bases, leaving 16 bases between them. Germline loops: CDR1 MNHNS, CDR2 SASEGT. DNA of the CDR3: TGTGCCAGCAGTGACCAAACCGGCCTCGGGGAGCAGTACTTC. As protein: CASSDQTGLGEQYF.

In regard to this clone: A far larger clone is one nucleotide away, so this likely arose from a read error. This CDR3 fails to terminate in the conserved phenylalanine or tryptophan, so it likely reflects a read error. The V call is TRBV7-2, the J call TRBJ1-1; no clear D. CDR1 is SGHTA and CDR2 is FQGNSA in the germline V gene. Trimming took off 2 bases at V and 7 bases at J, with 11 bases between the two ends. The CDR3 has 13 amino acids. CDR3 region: CASSLPSLVEAFS. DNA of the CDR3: TGTGCCAGCAGCTTACCTTCTTTAGTTGAAGCTTTCTCT.

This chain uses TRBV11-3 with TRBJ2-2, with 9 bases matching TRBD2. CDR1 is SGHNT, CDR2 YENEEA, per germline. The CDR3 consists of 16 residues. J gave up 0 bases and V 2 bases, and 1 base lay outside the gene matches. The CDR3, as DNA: TGTGCCAGCAGCTTACTAGCGGGGCCGAACACCGGGGAGCTGTTTTTT. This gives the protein CASSLLAGPNTGELFF.

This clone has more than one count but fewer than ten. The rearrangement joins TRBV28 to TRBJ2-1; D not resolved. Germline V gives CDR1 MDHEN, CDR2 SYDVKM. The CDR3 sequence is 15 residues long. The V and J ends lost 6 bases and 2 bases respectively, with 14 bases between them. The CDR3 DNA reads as TGTGCCAGCAGCCCCAGCGATACCGCCTACAATGAGCAGTTCTTC. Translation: CASSPSDTAYNEQFF.

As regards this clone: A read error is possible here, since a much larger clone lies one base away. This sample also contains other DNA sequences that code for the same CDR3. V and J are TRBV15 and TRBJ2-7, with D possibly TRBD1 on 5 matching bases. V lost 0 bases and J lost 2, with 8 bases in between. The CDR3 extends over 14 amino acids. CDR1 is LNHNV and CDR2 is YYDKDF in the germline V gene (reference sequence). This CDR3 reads CATSRDRGPYEQYF. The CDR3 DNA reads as TGTGCCACCAGCAGAGATAGGGGTCCCTACGAGCAGTACTTC.

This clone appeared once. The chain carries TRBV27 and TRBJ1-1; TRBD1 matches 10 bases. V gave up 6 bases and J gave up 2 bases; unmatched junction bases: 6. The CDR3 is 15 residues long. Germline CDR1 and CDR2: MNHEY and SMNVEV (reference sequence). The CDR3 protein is CASSRRTGGNTEAFF. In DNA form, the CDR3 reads TGTGCCAGCAGCCGGCGGACAGGGGGAAACACTGAAGCTTTCTTT.

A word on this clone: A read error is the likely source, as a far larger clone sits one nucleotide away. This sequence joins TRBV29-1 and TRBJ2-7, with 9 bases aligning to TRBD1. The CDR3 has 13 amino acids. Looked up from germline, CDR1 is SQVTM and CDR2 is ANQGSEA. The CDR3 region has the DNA TGCAGCGTGGGGGGACAGGGCGTATACGAGAAGTACTTC. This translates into CSVGGQGVYEKYF.

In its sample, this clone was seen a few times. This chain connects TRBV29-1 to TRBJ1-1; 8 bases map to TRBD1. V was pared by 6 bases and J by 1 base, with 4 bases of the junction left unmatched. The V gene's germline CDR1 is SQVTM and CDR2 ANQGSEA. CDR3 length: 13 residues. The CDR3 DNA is TGCAGCGTCCGACAGGGGACGAACACTGAAGCTTTCTTT. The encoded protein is CSVRQGTNTEAFF. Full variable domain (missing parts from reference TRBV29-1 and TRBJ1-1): SAVISQKPSRDICQRGTSLTIQCQVDSQVTMMFWYRQQPGQSLTLIATANQGSEATYESGFVIDKFPISRPNLTFSTLTVSNMSPEDSSIYLCSVRQGTNTEAFFGQGTRLTVV.

DNA for the CDR3: TGTGCCAGCAGCTTGATCGGGACAACCATGAACACTGAAGCTTTCTTT. Translating it yields CASSLIGTTMNTEAFF. The chain employs TRBV5-6 and TRBJ1-1; possibly TRBD1 for D (6 bases). The V gene's germline CDR1 is SGHDT and CDR2 YYEEEE. V shed 1 base and J shed 0 bases, with 13 bases lying between them. The CDR3 spans 16 residues. The full variable domain, in which reference TRBV5-6 and TRBJ1-1 provide the parts outside the CDR3, is DAGVTQSPTHLIKTRGQQVTLRCSPKSGHDTVSWYQQALGQGPQFIFQYYEEEERQRGNFPDRFSGHQFPNYSSELNVNALLLGDSALYLCASSLIGTTMNTEAFFGQGTRLTVV.

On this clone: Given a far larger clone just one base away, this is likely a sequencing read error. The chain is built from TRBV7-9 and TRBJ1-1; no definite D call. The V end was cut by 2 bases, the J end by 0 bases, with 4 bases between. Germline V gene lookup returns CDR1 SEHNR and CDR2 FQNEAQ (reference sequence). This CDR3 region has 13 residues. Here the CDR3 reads CASSLTVNTEAFF. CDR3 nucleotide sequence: TGTGCCAGCAGCTTAACAGTGAACACTGAAGCTTTCTTT. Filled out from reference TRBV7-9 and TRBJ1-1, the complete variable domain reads DTGVSQNPRHKITKRGQNVTFRCDPISEHNRLYWYRQTLGQGPEFLTYFQNEAQLEKSRLLSDRFSAERPKGSFSTLEIQRTEQGDSAMYLCASSLTVNTEAFFGQGTRLTVV.

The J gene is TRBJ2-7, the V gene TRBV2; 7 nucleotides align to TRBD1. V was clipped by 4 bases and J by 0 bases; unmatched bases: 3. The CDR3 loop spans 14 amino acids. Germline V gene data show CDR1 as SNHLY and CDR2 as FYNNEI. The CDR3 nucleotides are TGTGCCAGCAGTGGGGACAGTATCTCCTACGAGCAGTACTTC. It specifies CASSGDSISYEQYF. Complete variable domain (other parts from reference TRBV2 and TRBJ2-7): EPEVTQTPSHQVTQMGQEVILRCVPISNHLYFYWYRQILGQKVEFLVSFYNNEISEKSEIFDDQFSVERPDGSNFTLKIRSTKLEDSAMYFCASSGDSISYEQYFGPGTRLTVT.

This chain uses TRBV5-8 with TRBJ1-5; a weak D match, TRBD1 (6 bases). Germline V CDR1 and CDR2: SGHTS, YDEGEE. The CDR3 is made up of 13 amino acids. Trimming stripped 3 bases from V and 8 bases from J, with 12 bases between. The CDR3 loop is CASSWTDAKPQHF. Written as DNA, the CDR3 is TGTGCCAGCAGCTGGACAGATGCGAAGCCCCAGCATTTT.

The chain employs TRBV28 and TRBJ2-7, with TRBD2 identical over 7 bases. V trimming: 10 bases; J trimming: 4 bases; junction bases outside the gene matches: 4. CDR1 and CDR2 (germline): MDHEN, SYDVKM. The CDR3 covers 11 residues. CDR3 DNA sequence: TGTGCCACGGCGCGGGGGTACGAGCAGTACTTC. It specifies CATARGYEQYF.

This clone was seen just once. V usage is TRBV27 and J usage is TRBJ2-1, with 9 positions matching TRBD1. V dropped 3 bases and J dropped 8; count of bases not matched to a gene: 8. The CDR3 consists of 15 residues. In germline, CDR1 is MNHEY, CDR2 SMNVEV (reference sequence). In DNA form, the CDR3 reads TGTGCCAGCAGTTTCACGACAGGGGGTTTGGATGAGCAGTTCTTC. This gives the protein CASSFTTGGLDEQFF.

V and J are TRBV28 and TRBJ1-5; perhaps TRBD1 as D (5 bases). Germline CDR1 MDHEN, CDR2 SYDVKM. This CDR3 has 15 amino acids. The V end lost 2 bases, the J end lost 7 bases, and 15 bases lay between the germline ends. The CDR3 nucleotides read TGTGCCAGCAGTTTAGTCCAGGGCGAAGGGCAGCCCCAGCATTTT. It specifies CASSLVQGEGQPQHF.

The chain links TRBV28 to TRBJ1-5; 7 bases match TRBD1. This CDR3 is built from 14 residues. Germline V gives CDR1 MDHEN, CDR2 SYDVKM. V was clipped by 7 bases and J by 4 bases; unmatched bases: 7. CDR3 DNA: TGTGCCAGCACCGAGACAGGGACGAATCAGCCCCAGCATTTT. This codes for CASTETGTNQPQHF.

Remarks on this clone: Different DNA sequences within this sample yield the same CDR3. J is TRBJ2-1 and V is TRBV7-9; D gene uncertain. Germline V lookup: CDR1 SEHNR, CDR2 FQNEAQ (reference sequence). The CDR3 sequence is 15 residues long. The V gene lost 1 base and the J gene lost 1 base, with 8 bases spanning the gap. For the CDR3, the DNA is TGTGCCAGCAGCTTAGTTGGCGGTTCCTACAATGAGCAGTTCTTC. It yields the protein CASSLVGGSYNEQFF.

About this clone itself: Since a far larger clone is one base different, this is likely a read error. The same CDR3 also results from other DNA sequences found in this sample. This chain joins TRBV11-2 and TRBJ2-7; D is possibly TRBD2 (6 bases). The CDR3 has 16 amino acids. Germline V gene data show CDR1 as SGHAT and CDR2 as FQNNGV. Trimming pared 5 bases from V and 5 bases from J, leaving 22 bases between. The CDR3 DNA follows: TGTGCCAGCAGCCTATTGTCAGCGGGCAGAAAAGACGAGCAGTACTTC. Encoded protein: CASSLLSAGRKDEQYF.

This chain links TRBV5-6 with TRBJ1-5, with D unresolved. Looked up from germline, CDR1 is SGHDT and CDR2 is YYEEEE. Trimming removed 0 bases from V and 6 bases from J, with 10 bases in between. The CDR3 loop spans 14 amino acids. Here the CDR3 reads CASSLGLNGQPQHF. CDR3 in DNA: TGTGCCAGCAGCTTGGGCCTTAACGGTCAGCCCCAGCATTTT.

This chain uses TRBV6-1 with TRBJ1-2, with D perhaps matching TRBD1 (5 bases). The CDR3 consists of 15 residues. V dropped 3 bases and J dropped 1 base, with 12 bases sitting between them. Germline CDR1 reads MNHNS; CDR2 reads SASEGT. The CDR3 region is CASSESDSLNYGYTF. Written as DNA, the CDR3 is TGTGCCAGCAGTGAGAGCGACAGCCTTAACTATGGCTACACCTTC.

CDR3 loop: CASSLVATSNTGELFF. In nucleotides, the CDR3 is TGCGCCAGCAGCTTGGTGGCGACTAGCAACACCGGGGAGCTGTTTTTT. The genes are TRBV5-1 and TRBJ2-2; 7 bases agree with TRBD2. Per germline, CDR1 SGHRS and CDR2 YFSETQ. The CDR3 consists of 16 residues. Trimming took 0 bases from V and 2 from J; bases not matched to a gene: 4.

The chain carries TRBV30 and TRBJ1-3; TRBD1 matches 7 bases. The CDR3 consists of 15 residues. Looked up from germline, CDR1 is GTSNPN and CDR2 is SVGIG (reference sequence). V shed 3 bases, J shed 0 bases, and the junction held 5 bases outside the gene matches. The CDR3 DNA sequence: TGTGCCTGGAGGGACAGGCAAAACTCTGGAAACACCATATATTTT. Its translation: CAWRDRQNSGNTIYF. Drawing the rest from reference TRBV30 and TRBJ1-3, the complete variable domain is SQTIHQWPATLVQPVGSPLSLECTVEGTSNPNLYWYRQAAGRGLQLLFYSVGIGQISSEVPQNLSASRPQDRQFILSSKKLLLSDSGFYLCAWRDRQNSGNTIYFGEGSWLTVV.

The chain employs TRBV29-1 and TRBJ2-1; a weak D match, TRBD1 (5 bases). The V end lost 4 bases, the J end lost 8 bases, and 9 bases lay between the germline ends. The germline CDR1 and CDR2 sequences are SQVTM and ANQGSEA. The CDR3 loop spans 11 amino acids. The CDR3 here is CSVGQGHEQFF. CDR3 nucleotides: TGCAGCGTTGGTCAGGGCCATGAGCAGTTCTTC.